Listed here are 7 T cell receptor beta chains from one sample, sequenced in a study of CD4 T cells in relation to SARS-CoV-2 and coronaviruses. No antigen is known for these receptors. The unexposed donors gave CD4+ T cells in about 2010-2019, prior to COVID-19. CD4+ T cells were isolated from the cells after 10 days of culture. Assay: immunoSEQ multiplex PCR; the TCRdb copy retains only in-frame clones and omits some. The sample includes 20,000 to 25,000 clones, 74% of them seen just once. What was sequenced was CD4+ T cells from PBMCs, cultured in vitro. Receptors originate from a human donor in good health.

The chain carries TRBV2 and TRBJ2-5, with 7 nucleotides matching TRBD1. Germline V gives CDR1 SNHLY, CDR2 FYNNEI. J gave up 3 bases and V 7 bases, and 5 bases lay outside the gene matches. The CDR3 runs 13 residues. In nucleotides, the CDR3 is TGTGCCAGCATTAGGACAGGCAAAGAGACCCAGTACTTC. It translates to CASIRTGKETQYF.

The rearrangement links TRBV5-4 to TRBJ2-2, with 7 nucleotides matching TRBD2. CDR3 size: 16 residues. V lost 4 bases and J lost 4; bases outside the gene matches: 10. Germline V gene sequence: CDR1 SGHNT, CDR2 YYREEE (reference sequence). In DNA form, the CDR3 reads TGTGCCAGCAGCGGGCTGGGAGGGGCGGTCACCGGGGAGCTGTTTTTT. Protein product: CASSGLGGAVTGELFF.

This clone was counted between two and nine times. The rearrangement uses TRBV11-2 and TRBJ1-1; tentative D call: TRBD1 (6 bases). V dropped 6 bases and J dropped 3 bases, with 14 bases sitting between them. This CDR3 region has 14 residues. Germline assignment: CDR1 SGHAT and CDR2 FQNNGV. The CDR3 spells CASRNEQGYTEAFF. In DNA form, the CDR3 reads TGTGCCAGCAGGAACGAACAGGGCTACACTGAAGCTTTCTTT.

V gene TRBV18 combines with J gene TRBJ1-3, with D uncertain. Germline CDR1 and CDR2: KGHSH and LQKENI. V lost 6 bases, J lost 3 bases, and 15 bases lay in between. The CDR3 extends over 15 amino acids. The CDR3 region has the DNA TGTGCCAGCTCCGCCGGGAACGACCTTGGAAACACCATATATTTT. Translating gives CASSAGNDLGNTIYF.

This clone was counted between two and nine times. The rearrangement uses TRBV5-1 and TRBJ1-2; no definite D call. Per the germline V gene, CDR1 is SGHRS and CDR2 is YFSETQ. V was shortened by 1 base and J by 0 bases, with 7 bases between the two germline ends. The CDR3 runs 14 residues. Here the CDR3 reads CASSLTGTNYGYTF. The CDR3 DNA sequence: TGCGCCAGCAGCTTGACGGGGACTAACTATGGCTACACCTTC.

The genes are TRBV5-6 and TRBJ2-4, with D perhaps TRBD1 or TRBD2 (5 bases each). Trimming removed 4 bases from V and 0 bases from J, with 20 bases in between. CDR1 and CDR2 from the germline V gene are SGHDT and YYEEEE. The CDR3 totals 18 residues. CDR3 loop: CASSMNIRDRRAKNIQYF. The CDR3 nucleotides are TGTGCCAGCAGCATGAACATCCGGGACCGTAGAGCCAAAAACATTCAGTACTTC.

The chain couples TRBV19 to TRBJ1-1; maybe TRBD1 (5 bases). Germline CDR1 is LNHDA and CDR2 is SQIVND (reference sequence). V was cut by 1 base and J by 3 bases, with 15 bases left in between. The CDR3 sequence is 16 residues long. CDR3 sequence (DNA): TGTGCCAGTAGTATAGTTGGGCAGGGACGGCACACTGAAGCTTTCTTT. Protein sequence: CASSIVGQGRHTEAFF.